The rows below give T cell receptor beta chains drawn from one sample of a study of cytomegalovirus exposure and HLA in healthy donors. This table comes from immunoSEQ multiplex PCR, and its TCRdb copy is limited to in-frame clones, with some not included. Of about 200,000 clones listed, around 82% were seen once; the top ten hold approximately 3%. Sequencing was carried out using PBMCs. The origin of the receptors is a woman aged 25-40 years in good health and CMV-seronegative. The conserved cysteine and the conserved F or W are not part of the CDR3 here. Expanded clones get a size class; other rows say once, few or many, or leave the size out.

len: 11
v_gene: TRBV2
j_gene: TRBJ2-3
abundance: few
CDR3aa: ASSSPFTDTQY

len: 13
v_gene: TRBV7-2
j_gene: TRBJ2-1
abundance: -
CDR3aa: ASTPWTGGINEQF

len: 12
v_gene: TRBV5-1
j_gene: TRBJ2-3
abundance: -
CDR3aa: ASSPGLATDTQY

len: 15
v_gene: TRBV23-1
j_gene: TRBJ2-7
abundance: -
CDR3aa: ASRLGAGQGFPYEQY

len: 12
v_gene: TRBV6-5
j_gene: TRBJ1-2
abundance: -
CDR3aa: ASVLTTGGNGYT

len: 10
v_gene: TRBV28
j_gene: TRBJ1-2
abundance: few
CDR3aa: ASSPGSYGYT

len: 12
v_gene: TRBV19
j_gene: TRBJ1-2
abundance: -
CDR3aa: ASSMLQGRSGYT

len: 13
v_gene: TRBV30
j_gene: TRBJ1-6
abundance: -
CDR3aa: AWSPLQGGNSPLH

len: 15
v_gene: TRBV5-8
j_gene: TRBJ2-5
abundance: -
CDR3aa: ASSFGTSGGEQETQY

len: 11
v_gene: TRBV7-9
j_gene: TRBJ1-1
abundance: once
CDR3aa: SSSFLLDTEAF

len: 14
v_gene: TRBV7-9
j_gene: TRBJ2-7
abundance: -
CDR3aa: ASSLGAGRDSYEQY

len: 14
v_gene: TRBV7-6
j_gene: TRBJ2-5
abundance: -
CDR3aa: ASSFRAGPRGETQY

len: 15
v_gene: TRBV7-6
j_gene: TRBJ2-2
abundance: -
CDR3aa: ASSPISAGRHTGELF

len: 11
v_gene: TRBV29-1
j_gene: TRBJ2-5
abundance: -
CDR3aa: SVDRGYQETQY

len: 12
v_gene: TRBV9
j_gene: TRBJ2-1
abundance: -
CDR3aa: ASGTSGSYNEQF

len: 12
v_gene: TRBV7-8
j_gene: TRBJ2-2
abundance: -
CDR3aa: ASSPTTNTGELF

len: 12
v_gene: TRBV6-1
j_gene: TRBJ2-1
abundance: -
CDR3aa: ASSEGYTGGEQF

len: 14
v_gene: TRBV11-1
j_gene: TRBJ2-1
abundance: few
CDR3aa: ASSLRQGAGGNEQF

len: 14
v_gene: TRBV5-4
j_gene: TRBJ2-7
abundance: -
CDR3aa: ASSLAGREVIDEQY

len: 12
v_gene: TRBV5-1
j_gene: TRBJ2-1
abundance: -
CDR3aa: ASSFYGSYNEQF

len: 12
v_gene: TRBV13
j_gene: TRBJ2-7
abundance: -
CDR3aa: ASSLGPSHYEQY

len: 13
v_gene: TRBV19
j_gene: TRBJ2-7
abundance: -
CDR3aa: ASSSSTSNSYEQY

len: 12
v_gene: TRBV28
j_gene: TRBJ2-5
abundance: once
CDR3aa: ASSFSRLQETQY

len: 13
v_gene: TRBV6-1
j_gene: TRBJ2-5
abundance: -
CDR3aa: ASSPYPGGDETQY

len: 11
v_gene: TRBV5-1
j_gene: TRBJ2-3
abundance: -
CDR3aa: ASSVQGIDTQY

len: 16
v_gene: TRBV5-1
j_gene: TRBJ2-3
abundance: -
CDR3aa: ASSQGTSGRDGTDTQY

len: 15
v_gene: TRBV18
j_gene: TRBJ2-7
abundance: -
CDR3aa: ASSLLAAHRSSYEQY

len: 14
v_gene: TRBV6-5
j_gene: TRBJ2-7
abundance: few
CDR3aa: ASSYGSGTSRYEQY

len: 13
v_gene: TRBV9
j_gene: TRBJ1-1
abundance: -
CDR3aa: ASSARGSMNTEAF

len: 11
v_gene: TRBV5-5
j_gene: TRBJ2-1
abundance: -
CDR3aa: ATTSGGYNEQF

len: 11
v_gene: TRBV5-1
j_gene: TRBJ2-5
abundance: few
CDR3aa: ASSARGGETQY

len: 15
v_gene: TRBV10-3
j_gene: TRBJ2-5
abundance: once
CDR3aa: AISESEYLWRKETQY

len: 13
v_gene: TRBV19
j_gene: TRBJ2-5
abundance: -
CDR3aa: ASSIGQGPPETQY

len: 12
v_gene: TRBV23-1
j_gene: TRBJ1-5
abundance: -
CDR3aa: ASRTAYSNQPQH

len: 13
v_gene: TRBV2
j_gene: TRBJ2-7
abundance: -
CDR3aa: ASSEWGRSSYEQY

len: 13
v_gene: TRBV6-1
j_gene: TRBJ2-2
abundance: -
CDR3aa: ASTPGAFDTGELF

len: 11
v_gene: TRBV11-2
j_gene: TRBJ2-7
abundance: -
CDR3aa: ASSMGAVGEQY

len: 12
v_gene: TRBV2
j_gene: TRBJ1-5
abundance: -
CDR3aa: ASRGQISNQPQH

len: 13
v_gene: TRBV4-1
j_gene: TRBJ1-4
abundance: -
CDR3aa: ASSQHDRVTEKLF

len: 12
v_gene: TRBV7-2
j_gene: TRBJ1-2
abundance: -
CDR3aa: ASSNRGRGYGYT

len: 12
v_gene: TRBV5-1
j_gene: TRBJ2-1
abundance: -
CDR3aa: ASRISGQYNEQF